The 12 T cell receptor beta chains reported below all come from one sample, sequenced in a study of T cells in localized non-small cell lung cancer. TCRdb's copy holds only in-frame clones and misses some; the assay was immunoSEQ multiplex PCR. The sample contains under 100,000 clones, 88% of which appear only once. The sample in question was peripheral blood, obtained before any cancer treatment. Receptors were obtained from a woman aged 35-75 years with stage I squamous cell lung carcinoma.

This clone was counted only a few times. CDR3 protein: CASSLTPSDSTQYF. For the CDR3, the DNA is TGTGCCAGTAGTCTGACCCCATCGGACTCTACGCAGTATTTT. This chain links TRBV19 with TRBJ2-3; D possibly corresponds to TRBD2 (5 bases). Germline V gives CDR1 LNHDA, CDR2 SQIVND (reference sequence). Trimming stripped 5 bases from V and 8 bases from J, with 17 bases between. The CDR3 sequence is 14 residues long. Combining the CDR3 with reference TRBV19 and TRBJ2-3 gives the whole variable domain DGGITQSPKYLFRKEGQNVTLSCEQNLNHDAMYWYRQDPGQGLRLIYYSQIVNDFQKGDIAEGYSVSREKKESFPLTVTSAQKNPTAFYLCASSLTPSDSTQYFGPGTRLTVL.

The chain employs TRBV18 and TRBJ1-2; a weak D match, TRBD1 (6 bases). V lost 3 bases and J lost 4, with 12 bases in between. There are 14 residues in the CDR3. Germline V gene lookup returns CDR1 KGHSH and CDR2 LQKENI. The CDR3 loop is CASSPWTESYGYTF. The DNA of the CDR3 is TGTGCCAGCTCACCCTGGACAGAGTCCTATGGCTACACCTTC.

This chain links TRBV30 with TRBJ1-2; the D is unclear. V was pared by 0 bases and J by 8 bases, with 10 bases between. This CDR3 comprises 12 residues. The germline CDR1 and CDR2 sequences are GTSNPN and SVGIG (reference sequence). The CDR3 DNA sequence: TGTGCCTGGAGTGTACCAAAGACGGGCTACACCTTC. It translates to CAWSVPKTGYTF.

V and J are TRBV6-1 and TRBJ1-1; D is unclear. The CDR3 is 13 amino acids. Trimming pared 6 bases from V and 11 bases from J, leaving 19 bases between. Germline V gene lookup returns CDR1 MNHNS and CDR2 SASEGT. Written as DNA, the CDR3 is TGTGCCAGCAGCCAAGAGAGATCCCAAGGGGCTTTCTTT. Its translation is CASSQERSQGAFF.

This rearrangement joins TRBV30 to TRBJ1-1; TRBD1 matches 9 bases. The CDR3 sequence is 18 residues long. Germline V CDR1 and CDR2: GTSNPN, SVGIG (reference sequence). CDR3 in DNA: TGTGCTCAATTCCTGGGACAGGGTCTAAAAGGGATAGACACTGAAGCTTTCTTT. It encodes CAQFLGQGLKGIDTEAFF. The variable domain in full, completed from reference TRBV30 and TRBJ1-1, reads SQTIHQWPATLVQPVGSPLSLECTVEGTSNPNLYWYRQAAGRGLQLLFYSVGIGQISSEVPQNLSASRPQDRQFILSSKKLLLSDSGFYLCAQFLGQGLKGIDTEAFFGQGTRLTVV.

The chain employs TRBV11-2 and TRBJ2-7; 11 bases fit TRBD2. The CDR3 is 15 amino acids. V shed 5 bases, J shed 3 bases, and the junction held 6 bases outside the gene matches. Germline CDR1 reads SGHAT; CDR2 reads FQNNGV. For the CDR3, the DNA is TGTGCCAGCAGCCCCTTTAGCGGGGGGGTCTACGAGCAGTACTTC. Translation: CASSPFSGGVYEQYF. Drawing the rest from reference TRBV11-2 and TRBJ2-7, the complete variable domain is EAGVAQSPRYKIIEKRQSVAFWCNPISGHATLYWYQQILGQGPKLLIQFQNNGVVDDSQLPKDRFSAERLKGVDSTLKIQPAKLEDSAVYLCASSPFSGGVYEQYFGPGTRLTVT.

The chain joins TRBV7-6 to TRBJ1-4; 9 bases match TRBD1. Germline V gene sequence: CDR1 SGHVS, CDR2 FNYEAQ. The V segment lost 1 base and the J segment 12 bases; nucleotides outside the gene matches: 6. The length of the CDR3 is 14 residues. As DNA, the CDR3 is TGTGCCAGCAGCTTAGTAGGGACAGGGAGAGAACTGTTTTTT. Its protein is CASSLVGTGRELFF.

This chain joins TRBV11-2 and TRBJ2-1; D gene unclear. V gave up 1 base and J gave up 0 bases, with 7 bases separating them. CDR3 length: 15 amino acids. The germline gives CDR1 SGHAT, CDR2 FQNNGV. CDR3 sequence reads: CASSLGISSYNEQFF. CDR3 nucleotides: TGTGCCAGCAGCTTAGGGATTAGCTCCTACAATGAGCAGTTCTTC.

CDR3 amino acids: CASCPRPGTGGLLNYGYTF. The CDR3 coding sequence is TGCGCCAGCTGCCCCCGCCCCGGGACAGGGGGGCTTCTAAACTATGGCTACACCTTC. This chain links TRBV5-1 with TRBJ1-2; 11 bases map to TRBD1. This CDR3 is built from 19 residues. The germline V gene encodes CDR1 SGHRS and CDR2 YFSETQ. Unmatched junction bases numbered 19, after V lost 7 bases and J lost 2 bases.

V and J are TRBV7-3 and TRBJ1-1; possible D gene TRBD1, 6 bases. Germline CDR1 reads SGHTA; CDR2 reads FQGTGA. The CDR3 spans 14 residues. V was cut by 1 base and J by 7 bases, with 13 bases left in between. The CDR3 protein is CASSLNGGDGEAFF. The CDR3 DNA follows: TGTGCCAGCAGCTTAAACGGGGGCGACGGTGAAGCTTTCTTT. The variable domain in full, with the rest retrieved from reference TRBV7-3 and TRBJ1-1, is GAGVSQTPSNKVTEKGKYVELRCDPISGHTALYWYRQSLGQGPEFLIYFQGTGAADDSGLPNDRFFAVRPEGSVSTLKIQRTERGDSAVYLCASSLNGGDGEAFFGQGTRLTVV.

At least ten counts were recorded for this clone. The rearrangement joins TRBV19 to TRBJ1-4; D ambiguous. There are 12 residues in the CDR3. V lost 3 bases to trimming and J lost 13 bases, with 12 bases between them. Germline V gene lookup returns CDR1 LNHDA and CDR2 SQIVND (reference sequence). CDR3 region: CASSIGPTRLFF. The CDR3 DNA reads TGTGCCAGTAGTATCGGACCTACTAGACTGTTTTTT. Using reference TRBV19 and TRBJ1-4 for the parts outside the CDR3, the full variable domain is DGGITQSPKYLFRKEGQNVTLSCEQNLNHDAMYWYRQDPGQGLRLIYYSQIVNDFQKGDIAEGYSVSREKKESFPLTVTSAQKNPTAFYLCASSIGPTRLFFGSGTQLSVL.

CDR3: CASSLTAVGASGAFF. CDR3 DNA: TGTGCCAGCAGCTTAACGGCCGTCGGAGCCAGCGGAGCTTTCTTT. The chain recombines TRBV7-3 with TRBJ1-1; no firm D call. V gave up 0 bases and J gave up 10 bases, with 18 bases separating them. The V gene's germline CDR1 is SGHTA and CDR2 FQGTGA. The CDR3 consists of 15 residues.